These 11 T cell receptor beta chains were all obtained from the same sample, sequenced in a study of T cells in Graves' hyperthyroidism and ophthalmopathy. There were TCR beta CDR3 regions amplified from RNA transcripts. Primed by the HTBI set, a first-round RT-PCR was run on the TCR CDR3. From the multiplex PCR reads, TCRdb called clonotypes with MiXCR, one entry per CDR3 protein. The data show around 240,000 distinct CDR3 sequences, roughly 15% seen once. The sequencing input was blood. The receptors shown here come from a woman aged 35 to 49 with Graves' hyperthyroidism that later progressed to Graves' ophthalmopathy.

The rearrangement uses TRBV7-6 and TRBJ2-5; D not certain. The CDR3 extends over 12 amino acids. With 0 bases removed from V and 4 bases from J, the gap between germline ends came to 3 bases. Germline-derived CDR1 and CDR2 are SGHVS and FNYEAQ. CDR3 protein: CASSLALETQYF. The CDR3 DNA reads TGTGCCAGCAGCTTAGCGCTAGAGACCCAGTACTTC. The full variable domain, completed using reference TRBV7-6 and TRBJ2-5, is GAGVSQSPRYKVTKRGQDVALRCDPISGHVSLYWYRQALGQGPEFLTYFNYEAQQDKSGLPNDRFSAERPEGSISTLTIQRTEQRDSAMYRCASSLALETQYFGPGTRLLVL.

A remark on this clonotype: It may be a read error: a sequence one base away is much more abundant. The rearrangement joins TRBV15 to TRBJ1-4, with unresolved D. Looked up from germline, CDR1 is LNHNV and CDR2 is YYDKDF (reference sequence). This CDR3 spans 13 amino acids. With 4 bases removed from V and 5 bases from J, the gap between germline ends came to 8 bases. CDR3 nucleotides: TGTGCCACCAGCACCACATGGAATGAAAAACTGTTTTTT. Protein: CATSTTWNEKLFF.

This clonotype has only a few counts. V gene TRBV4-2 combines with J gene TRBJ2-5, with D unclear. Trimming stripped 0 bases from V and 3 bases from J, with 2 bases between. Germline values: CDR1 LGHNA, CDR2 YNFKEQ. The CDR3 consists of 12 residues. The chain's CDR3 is CASSQDKETQYF. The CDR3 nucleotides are TGTGCCAGCAGCCAAGATAAAGAGACCCAGTACTTC.

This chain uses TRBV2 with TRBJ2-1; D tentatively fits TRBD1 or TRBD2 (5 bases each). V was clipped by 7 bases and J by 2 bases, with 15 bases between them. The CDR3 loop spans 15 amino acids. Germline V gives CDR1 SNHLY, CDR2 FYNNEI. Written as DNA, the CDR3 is TGTGCCAGCATCGTCGGGGACGGTCCCTACAATGAGCAGTTCTTC. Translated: CASIVGDGPYNEQFF.

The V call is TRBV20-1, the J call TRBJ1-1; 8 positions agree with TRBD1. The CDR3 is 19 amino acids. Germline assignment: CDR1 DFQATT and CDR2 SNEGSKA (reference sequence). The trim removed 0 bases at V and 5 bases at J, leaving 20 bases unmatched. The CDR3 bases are TGCAGTGCTAGAGACCTCTCGACGGGACAGGTGGTTGGTGGGACTGAAGCTTTCTTT. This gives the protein CSARDLSTGQVVGGTEAFF.

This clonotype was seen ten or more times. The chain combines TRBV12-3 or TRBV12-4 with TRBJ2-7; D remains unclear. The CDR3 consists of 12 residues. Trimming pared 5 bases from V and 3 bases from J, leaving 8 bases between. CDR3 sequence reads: CASSLSHYEQYF. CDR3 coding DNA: TGTGCCAGCAGTCTTTCCCACTACGAGCAGTACTTC.

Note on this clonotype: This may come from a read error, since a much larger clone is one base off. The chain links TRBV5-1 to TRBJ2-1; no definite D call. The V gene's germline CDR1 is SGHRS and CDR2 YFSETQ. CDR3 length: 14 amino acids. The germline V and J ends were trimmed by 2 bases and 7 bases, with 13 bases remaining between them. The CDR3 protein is CASSFGGVQNEQFF. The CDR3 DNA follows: TGCGCCAGCAGCTTTGGTGGGGTACAGAATGAGCAGTTCTTC. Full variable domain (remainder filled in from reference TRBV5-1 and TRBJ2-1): KAGVTQTPRYLIKTRGQQVTLSCSPISGHRSVSWYQQTPGQGLQFLFEYFSETQRNKGNFPGRFSGRQFSNSRSEMNVSTLELGDSALYLCASSFGGVQNEQFFGPGTRLTVL.

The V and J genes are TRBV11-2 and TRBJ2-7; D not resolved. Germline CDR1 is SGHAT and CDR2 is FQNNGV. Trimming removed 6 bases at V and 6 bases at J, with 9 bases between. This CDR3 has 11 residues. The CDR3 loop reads CASRQTIEQYF. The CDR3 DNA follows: TGTGCCAGCAGACAGACCATCGAGCAGTACTTC.

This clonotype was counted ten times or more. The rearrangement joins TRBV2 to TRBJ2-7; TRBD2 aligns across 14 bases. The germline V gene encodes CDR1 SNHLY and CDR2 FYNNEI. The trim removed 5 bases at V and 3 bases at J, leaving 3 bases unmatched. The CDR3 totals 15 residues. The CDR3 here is CASSPGTSGSYEQYF. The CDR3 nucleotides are TGTGCCAGCAGTCCTGGGACTAGCGGGAGCTACGAGCAGTACTTC.

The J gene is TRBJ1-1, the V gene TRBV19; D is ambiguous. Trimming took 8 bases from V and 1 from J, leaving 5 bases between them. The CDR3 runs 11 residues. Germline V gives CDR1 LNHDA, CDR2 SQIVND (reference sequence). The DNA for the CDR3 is TGTGCCAGTGAGGCGAACACTGAAGCTTTCTTT. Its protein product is CASEANTEAFF.

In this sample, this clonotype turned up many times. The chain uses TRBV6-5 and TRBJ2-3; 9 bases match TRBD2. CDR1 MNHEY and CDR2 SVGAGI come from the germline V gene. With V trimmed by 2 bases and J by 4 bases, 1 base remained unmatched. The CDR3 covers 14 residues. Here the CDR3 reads CASSYIAGADTQYF. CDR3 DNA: TGTGCCAGCAGTTACATAGCGGGAGCAGATACGCAGTATTTT.